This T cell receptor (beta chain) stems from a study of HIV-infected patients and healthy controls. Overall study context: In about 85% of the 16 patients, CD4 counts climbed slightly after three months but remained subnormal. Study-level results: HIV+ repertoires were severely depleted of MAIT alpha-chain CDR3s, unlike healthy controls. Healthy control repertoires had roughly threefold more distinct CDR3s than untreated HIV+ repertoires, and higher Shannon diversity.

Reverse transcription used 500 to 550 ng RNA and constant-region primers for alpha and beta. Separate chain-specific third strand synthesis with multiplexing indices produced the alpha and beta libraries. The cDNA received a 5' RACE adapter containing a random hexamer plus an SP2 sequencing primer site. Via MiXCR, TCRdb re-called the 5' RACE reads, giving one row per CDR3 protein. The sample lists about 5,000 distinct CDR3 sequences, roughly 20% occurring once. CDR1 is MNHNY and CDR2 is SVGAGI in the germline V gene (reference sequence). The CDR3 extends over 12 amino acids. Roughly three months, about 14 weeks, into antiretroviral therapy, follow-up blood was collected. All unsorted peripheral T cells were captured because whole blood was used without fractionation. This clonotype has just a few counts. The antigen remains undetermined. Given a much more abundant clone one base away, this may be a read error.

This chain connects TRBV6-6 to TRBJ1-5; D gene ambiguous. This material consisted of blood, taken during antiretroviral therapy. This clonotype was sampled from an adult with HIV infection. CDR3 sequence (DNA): TGTGCCAGCAGTTACGCTGATCAGCCCAAGCATTTT. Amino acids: CASSYADQPKHF.